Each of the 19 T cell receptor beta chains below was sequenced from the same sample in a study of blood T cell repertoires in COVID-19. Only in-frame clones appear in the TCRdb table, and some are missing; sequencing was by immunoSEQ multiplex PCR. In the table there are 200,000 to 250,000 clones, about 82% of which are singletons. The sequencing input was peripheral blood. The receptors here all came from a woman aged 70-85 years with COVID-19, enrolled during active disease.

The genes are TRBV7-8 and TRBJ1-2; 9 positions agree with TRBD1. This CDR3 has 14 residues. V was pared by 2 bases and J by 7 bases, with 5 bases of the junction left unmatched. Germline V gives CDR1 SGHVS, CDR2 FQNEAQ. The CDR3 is CASSLRDRVFGYTF. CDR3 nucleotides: TGTGCCAGCAGCTTAAGGGACAGGGTCTTTGGCTACACCTTC. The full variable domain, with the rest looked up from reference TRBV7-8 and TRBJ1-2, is GAGVSQSPRYKVAKRGQDVALRCDPISGHVSLFWYQQALGQGPEFLTYFQNEAQLDKSGLPSDRFFAERPEGSVSTLKIQRTQQEDSAVYLCASSLRDRVFGYTFGSGTRLTVV.

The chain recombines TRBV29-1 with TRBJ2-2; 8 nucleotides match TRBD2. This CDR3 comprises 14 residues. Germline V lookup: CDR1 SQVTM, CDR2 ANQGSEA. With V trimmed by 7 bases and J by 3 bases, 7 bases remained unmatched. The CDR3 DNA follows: TGCAGCGCCGGGGGGGACACTTACACCGGGGAGCTGTTTTTT. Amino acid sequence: CSAGGDTYTGELFF.

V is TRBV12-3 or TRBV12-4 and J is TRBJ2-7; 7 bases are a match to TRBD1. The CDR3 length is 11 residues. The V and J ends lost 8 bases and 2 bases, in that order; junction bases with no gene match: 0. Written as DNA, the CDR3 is TGTGCCAGCCAGGGGGCCTACGAGCAGTACTTC. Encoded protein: CASQGAYEQYF.

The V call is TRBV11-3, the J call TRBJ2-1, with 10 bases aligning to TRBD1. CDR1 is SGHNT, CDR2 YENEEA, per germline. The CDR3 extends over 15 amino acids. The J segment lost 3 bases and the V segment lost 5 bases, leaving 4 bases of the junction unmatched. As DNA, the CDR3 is TGTGCCAGCAGCCTTGGACAGGGGGTCTACAATGAGCAGTTCTTC. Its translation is CASSLGQGVYNEQFF.

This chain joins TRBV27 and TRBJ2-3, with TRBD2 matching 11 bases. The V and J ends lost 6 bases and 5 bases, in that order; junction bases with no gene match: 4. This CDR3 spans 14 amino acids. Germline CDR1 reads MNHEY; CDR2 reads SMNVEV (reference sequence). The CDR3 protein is CASRLAGDVDTQYF. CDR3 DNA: TGTGCCAGCAGACTAGCGGGAGATGTAGATACGCAGTATTTT.

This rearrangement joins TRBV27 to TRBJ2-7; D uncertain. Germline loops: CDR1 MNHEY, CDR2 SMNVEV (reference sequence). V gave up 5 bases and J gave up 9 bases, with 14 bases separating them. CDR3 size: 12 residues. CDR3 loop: CASSDLTHLQYF. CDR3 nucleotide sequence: TGTGCCAGCAGTGACCTGACTCACCTGCAGTACTTC.

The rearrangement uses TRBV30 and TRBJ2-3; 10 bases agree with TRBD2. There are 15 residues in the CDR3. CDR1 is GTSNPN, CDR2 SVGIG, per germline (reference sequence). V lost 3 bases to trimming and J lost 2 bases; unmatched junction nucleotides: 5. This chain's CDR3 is CAWRRTSGFTDTQYF. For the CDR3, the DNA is TGTGCCTGGAGGCGGACTAGCGGTTTCACAGATACGCAGTATTTT.

The CDR3 DNA follows: TGTGCCAGCAGTTACTCATCCGGGATCTTCAATGAGCAGTTCTTC. Its translation is CASSYSSGIFNEQFF. The chain is built from TRBV6-6 and TRBJ2-1; D may be TRBD2 (5 bases). This CDR3 has 15 amino acids. Trimming pared 0 bases from V and 6 bases from J, leaving 12 bases between. Germline values: CDR1 MNHNY, CDR2 SVGAGI (reference sequence).

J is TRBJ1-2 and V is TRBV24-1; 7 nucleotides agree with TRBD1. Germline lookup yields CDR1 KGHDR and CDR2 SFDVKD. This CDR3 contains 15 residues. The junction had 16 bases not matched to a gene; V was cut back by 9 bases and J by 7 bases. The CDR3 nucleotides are TGTGCCACCGCAGACCCTAAACAGGGGCCAGCTGGCTACACCTTC. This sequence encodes CATADPKQGPAGYTF.

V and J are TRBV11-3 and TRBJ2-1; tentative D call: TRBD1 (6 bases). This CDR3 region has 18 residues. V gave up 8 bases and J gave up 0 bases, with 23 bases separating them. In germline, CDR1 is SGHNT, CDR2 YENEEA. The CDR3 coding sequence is TGTGCCAGCGGCCTTTCGACAGGTTCGAGGAGCTCCTACAATGAGCAGTTCTTC. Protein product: CASGLSTGSRSSYNEQFF.

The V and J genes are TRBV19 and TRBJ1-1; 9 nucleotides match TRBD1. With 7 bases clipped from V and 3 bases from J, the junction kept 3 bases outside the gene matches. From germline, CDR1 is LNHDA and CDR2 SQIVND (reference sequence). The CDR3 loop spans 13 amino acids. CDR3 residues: CASKDRGHTEAFF. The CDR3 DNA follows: TGTGCCAGTAAGGACAGGGGCCACACTGAAGCTTTCTTT.

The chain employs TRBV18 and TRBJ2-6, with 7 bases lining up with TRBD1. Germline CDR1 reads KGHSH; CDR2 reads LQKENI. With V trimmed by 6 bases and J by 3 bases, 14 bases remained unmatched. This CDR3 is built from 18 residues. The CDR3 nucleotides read TGTGCCAGCTCCCAGATACCGCCCGACAGGGTTGGGGCCAACGTCCTGACTTTC. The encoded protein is CASSQIPPDRVGANVLTF.

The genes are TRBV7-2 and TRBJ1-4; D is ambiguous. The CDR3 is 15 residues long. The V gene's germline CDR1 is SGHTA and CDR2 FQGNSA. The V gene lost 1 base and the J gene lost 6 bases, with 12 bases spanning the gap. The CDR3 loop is CASSLVVGLYEKLFF. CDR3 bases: TGTGCCAGCAGCTTAGTTGTGGGCCTCTATGAAAAACTGTTTTTT.

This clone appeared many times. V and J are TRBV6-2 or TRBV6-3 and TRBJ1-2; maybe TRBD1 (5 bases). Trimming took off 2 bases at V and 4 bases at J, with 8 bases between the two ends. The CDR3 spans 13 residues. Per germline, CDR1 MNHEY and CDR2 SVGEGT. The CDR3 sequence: CASSYRQGYGYTF. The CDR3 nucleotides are TGTGCCAGCAGTTACCGCCAGGGCTATGGCTACACCTTC.

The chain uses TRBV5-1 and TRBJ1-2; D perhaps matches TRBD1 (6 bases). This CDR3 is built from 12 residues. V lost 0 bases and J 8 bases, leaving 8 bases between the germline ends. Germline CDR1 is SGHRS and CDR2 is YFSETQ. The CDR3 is CASSLDREGYTF. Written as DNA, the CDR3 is TGCGCCAGCAGCTTGGACAGGGAAGGCTACACCTTC. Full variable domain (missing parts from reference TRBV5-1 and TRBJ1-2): KAGVTQTPRYLIKTRGQQVTLSCSPISGHRSVSWYQQTPGQGLQFLFEYFSETQRNKGNFPGRFSGRQFSNSRSEMNVSTLELGDSALYLCASSLDREGYTFGSGTRLTVV.

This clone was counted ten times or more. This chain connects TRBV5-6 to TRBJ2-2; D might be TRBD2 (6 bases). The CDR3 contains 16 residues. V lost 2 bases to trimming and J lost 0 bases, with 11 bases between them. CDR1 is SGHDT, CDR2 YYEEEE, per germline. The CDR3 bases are TGTGCCAGCAGCTTCTTCGCGGGAACGAACACCGGGGAGCTGTTTTTT. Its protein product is CASSFFAGTNTGELFF.

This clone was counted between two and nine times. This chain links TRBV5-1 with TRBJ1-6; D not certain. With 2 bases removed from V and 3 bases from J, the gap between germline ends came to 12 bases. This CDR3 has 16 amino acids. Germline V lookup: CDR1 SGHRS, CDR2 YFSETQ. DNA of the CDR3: TGCGCCAGCAGCTTCGAGGGAAACAGCTATAATTCACCCCTCCACTTT. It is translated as CASSFEGNSYNSPLHF.

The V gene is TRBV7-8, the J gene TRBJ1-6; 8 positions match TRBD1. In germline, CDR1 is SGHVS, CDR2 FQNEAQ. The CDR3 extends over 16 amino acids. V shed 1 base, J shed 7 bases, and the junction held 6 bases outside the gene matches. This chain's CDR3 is CASSLERTGLNSPLHF. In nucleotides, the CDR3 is TGTGCCAGCAGCTTAGAAAGGACAGGGTTGAATTCACCCCTCCACTTT.

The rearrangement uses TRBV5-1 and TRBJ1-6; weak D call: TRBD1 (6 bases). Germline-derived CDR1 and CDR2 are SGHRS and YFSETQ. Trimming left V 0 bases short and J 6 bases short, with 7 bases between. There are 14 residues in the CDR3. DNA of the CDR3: TGCGCCAGCAGCTTGGACAGGGTTAATTCACCCCTCCACTTT. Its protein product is CASSLDRVNSPLHF. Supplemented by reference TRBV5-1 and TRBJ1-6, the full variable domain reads KAGVTQTPRYLIKTRGQQVTLSCSPISGHRSVSWYQQTPGQGLQFLFEYFSETQRNKGNFPGRFSGRQFSNSRSEMNVSTLELGDSALYLCASSLDRVNSPLHFGNGTRLTVT.